This TCR beta chain was identified in a study of OX40 agonist ivuxolimab in advanced cancers. As for the study in general: Patients took ivuxolimab, an agonistic anti-OX40 (CD134) antibody. Dosing consisted of intravenous ivuxolimab at 0.01 to 10 mg/kg every 2 weeks. With a range of about 23 to 85, age averaged about 58 years, and about 80% were male.

Trimming pared 0 bases from V and 0 bases from J, leaving 9 bases between. In germline, CDR1 is LNHNV, CDR2 YYDKDF (reference sequence). This CDR3 has 15 residues. Libraries were prepared by immunoSEQ multiplex PCR; TCRdb keeps only in-frame clonotypes and omits some of them. This sample has just under 100,000 clones; roughly 95% occur once, and the top ten carry less than 0.2%. Findings and limits, study-wide: The mean number of expanded clones was higher in CD8+ T cells than in CD4+.

About this clone: Its specificity is not known.

The sequencing here drew on CD4+ or CD8+ T cells sorted from blood, taken in a trial of the OX40 agonist ivuxolimab. V usage is TRBV15 and J usage is TRBJ2-7; D gene uncertain. This TCR derives from an adult with an advanced solid tumor such as melanoma, head and neck, liver or kidney cancer. The CDR3 here is CATSRDLESSYEQYF. CDR3 sequence (DNA): TGTGCCACCAGCAGAGATTTGGAGAGCTCCTACGAGCAGTACTTC.